This TCR beta chain was profiled in a study of T cells in Graves' hyperthyroidism and ophthalmopathy. Hyperthyroidism in the patients, aged 18 to 65, was newly diagnosed and under 2 months in duration. Thyroid ultrasound and orbital computed tomography, with clinical symptoms and serum thyroxine and TRAb, informed diagnoses. The length of the CDR3 is 13 residues. CDR1 is MGHRA, CDR2 YSYEKL, per germline. V shed 0 bases and J shed 5 bases, with 7 bases lying between them. The TCR beta CDR3 regions underwent amplification using RNA transcripts as the source. The primer set for the first-round RT-PCR of the TCR CDR3 was HTBI. MiXCR, run by TCRdb on the multiplex PCR reads, gives a single entry per CDR3 protein. The top ten hold about 14% of the sample, which has more than 500,000 distinct CDR3 sequences, roughly 15% seen once.

The chain combines TRBV4-1 with TRBJ1-2; no clear D. Sequencing used blood. The receptor comes from a woman aged 40 to 50 with Graves' hyperthyroidism. The DNA for the CDR3 is TGCGCCAGCAGCCAAGATGGGGAATATGGCTACACCTTC. Translation: CASSQDGEYGYTF.